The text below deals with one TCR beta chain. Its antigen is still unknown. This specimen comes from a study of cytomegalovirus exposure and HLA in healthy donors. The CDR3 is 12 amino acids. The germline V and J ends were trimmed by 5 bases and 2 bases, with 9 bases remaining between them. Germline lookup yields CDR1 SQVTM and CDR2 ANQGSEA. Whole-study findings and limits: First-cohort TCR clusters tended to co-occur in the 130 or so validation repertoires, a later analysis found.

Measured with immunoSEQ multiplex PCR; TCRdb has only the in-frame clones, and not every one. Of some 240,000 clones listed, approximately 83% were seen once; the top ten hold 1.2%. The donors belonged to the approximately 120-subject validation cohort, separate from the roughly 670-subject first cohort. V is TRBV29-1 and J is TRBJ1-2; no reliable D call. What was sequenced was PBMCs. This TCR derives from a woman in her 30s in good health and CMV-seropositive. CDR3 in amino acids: CSVTDGNYGYTF. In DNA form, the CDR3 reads TGCAGCGTTACTGACGGGAACTATGGCTACACCTTC. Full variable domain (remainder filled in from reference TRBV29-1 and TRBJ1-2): SAVISQKPSRDICQRGTSLTIQCQVDSQVTMMFWYRQQPGQSLTLIATANQGSEATYESGFVIDKFPISRPNLTFSTLTVSNMSPEDSSIYLCSVTDGNYGYTFGSGTRLTVV.